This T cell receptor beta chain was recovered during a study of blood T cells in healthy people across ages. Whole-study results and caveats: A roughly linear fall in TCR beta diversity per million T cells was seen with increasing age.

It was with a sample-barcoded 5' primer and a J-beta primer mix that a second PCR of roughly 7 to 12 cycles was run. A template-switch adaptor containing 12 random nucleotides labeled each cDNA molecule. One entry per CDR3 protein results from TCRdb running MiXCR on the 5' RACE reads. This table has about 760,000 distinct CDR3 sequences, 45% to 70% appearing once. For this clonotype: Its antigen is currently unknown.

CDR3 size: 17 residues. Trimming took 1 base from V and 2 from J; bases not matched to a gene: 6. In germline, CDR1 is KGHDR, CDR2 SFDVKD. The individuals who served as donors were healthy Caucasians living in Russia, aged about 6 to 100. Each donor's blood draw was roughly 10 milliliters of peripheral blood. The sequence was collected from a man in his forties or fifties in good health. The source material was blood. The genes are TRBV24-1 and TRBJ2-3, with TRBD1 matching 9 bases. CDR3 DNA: TGTGCCACCAGTGATTTCGGAGGGACAGGGTACACAGATACGCAGTATTTT. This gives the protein CATSDFGGTGYTDTQYF.